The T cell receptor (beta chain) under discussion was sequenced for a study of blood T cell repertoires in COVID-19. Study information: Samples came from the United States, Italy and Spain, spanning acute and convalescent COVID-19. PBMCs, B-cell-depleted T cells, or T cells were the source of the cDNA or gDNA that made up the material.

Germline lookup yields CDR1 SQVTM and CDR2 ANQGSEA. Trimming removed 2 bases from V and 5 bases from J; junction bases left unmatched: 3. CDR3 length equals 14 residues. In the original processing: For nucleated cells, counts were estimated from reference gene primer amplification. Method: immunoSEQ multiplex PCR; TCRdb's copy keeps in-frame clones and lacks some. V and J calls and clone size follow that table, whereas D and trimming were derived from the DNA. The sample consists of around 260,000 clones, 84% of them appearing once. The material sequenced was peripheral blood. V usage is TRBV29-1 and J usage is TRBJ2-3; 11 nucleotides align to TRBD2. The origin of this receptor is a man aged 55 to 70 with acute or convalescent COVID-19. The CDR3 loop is CSVERTSGGDTQYF. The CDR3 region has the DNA TGCAGCGTTGAACGAACTAGCGGGGGAGATACGCAGTATTTT.